The text below deals with one T cell receptor (beta chain). This clone has a single count. Its binding antigen is unknown. No base-level quality is on record; no much larger clone is a single base apart. The data stem from a study of T cell clones after liver transplantation (dated by TCRdb to the late 2010s). Regarding the research as a whole: The samples were obtained from ITN030ST, a randomized trial that attempted immunosuppression withdrawal within 2 years after liver transplantation. Tolerance was defined as complete immunosuppression withdrawal for at least one year with no rise in liver enzymes beyond twice the upper limit of normal. As an antigen-independent comparator for donor-reactive sequences, third party-reactive TCRbeta sequences were also identified from pre-transplant MLRs. Blood samples were collected pre-transplant, then pre-randomization ahead of withdrawal, and finally post-randomization once withdrawal had either been completed or failed. Donor-reactive T cell clones were identified by TCRbeta sequencing following a pre-transplant mixed lymphocyte reaction and were subsequently tracked in post-transplant blood. A cohort of 8 liver transplant recipients was studied, of whom 3 were classified as tolerant and 5 as non-tolerant. Three of the eight recipients were HCV-positive; the others were transplanted for non-autoimmune, non-viral indications. Subjects received no induction therapy and standard immunosuppression until randomization at 12-24 months post-transplant. Here is what the overall study found, with its caveats: Since no allograft tissue specimens were available, donor-reactive T cells may have migrated into the graft instead of being deleted. Low numbers of available donor cells limited the measurable donor-reactive repertoire in a couple of subjects. In 5 of 8 subjects, circulating donor-reactive CD4 TCRbeta sequences decreased significantly after transplant, regardless of tolerance or HCV status. The conclusions were preliminary, being limited by small, heterogeneous patient numbers and by non-standardized post-transplant time points. After accounting for repertoire turnover, donor-reactive detection was significantly reduced in 7 of 8 subjects for CD4 and 8 of 8 for CD8. Donor-reactive sequences declined more than third party-reactive ones, suggesting partial antigen-specific deletion unrelated to withdrawal success.

The germline V gene provides CDR1 SGHDT and CDR2 YYEEEE. Its CDR3 holds 15 amino acids, cysteine through phenylalanine. Left in the record is the CDR3 DNA by itself, 45 bases read in frame from the first base. Compared with germline, V lacks 4 bases and J lacks 3 bases; bases without a gene match: 7. Unstimulated PBMCs, after thawing, were stained for CD3, CD4 and CD8 and then FACS-sorted into CD3+CD4+ and CD3+CD8+ populations. Each of the 8 studied subjects was randomized to immunosuppression withdrawal. The Qiagen DNeasy Blood and Tissue Kit was used to isolate genomic DNA. High-throughput TCRbeta CDR3 sequencing of frozen genomic DNA was performed by immunoSEQ, with PCR amplification, mapping, bias correction and internal controls included. In the paper's pipeline: Productive rearrangements were kept, and unique TCRbeta sequences were defined by CDR3 nucleotide sequence plus V and J gene. For a sequence to be called donor-reactive, it needed a frequency of at least 0.01% and at least 5-fold expansion in CFSE-low cells compared with unstimulated pre-transplant cells. Minimum frequency thresholds were set for each subject on the basis of the unstimulated sample with the lowest template count, so that a detection power of at least 90% was ensured. Jensen-Shannon divergence between the top 1000 TCRbeta sequences after and before transplant was used to measure repertoire turnover. Two-sided Fisher's exact tests were used to test for changes in how often donor-reactive sequences were detected. Imported from immuneACCESS, the table was reduced by TCRdb to in-frame sequences with V and J called. These copies leave out some clones; in studies compared against another copy, an unresolved V gene accounts for under half, and the cause of the remainder is not known. Clonal size and the V and J genes are those of that table, whereas D and trimming came from the DNA. The sample profile shows over 45,000 clones; roughly 70% of them were found once. The ten largest clones add up to around 10% of the sample.

The sequence joins TRBV5-6 to TRBJ2-7; TRBD1 agrees with 10 junctional bases. The sequence came from a human patient who received a liver transplant. After transplantation, some T cells may belong to the graft donor instead of the recipient. This specimen was CD4+ T cells from blood, taken more than 52 months after liver transplant. The nucleotide sequence reads TGTGCCAGCAGCGGGACAGGGGTGGGATACTACGAGCAGTACTTC. This encodes CASSGTGVGYYEQYF.